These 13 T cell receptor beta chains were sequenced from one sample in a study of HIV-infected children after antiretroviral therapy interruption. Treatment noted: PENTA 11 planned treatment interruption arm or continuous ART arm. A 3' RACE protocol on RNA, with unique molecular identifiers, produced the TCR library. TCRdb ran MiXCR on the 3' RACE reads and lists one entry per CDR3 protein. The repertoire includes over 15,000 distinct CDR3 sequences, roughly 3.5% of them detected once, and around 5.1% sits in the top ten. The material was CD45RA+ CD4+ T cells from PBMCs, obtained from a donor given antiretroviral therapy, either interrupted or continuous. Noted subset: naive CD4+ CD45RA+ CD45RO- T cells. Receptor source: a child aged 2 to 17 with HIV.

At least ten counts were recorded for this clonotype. The CDR3 here is CSVGANTEAFF. As DNA, the CDR3 is TGCAGCGTTGGGGCAAACACTGAAGCTTTCTTT. The chain uses TRBV29-1 and TRBJ1-1, with unresolved D. The germline V gene has CDR1 SQVTM and CDR2 ANQGSEA. V lost 4 bases and J lost 2, with 5 bases in between. This CDR3 contains 11 residues.

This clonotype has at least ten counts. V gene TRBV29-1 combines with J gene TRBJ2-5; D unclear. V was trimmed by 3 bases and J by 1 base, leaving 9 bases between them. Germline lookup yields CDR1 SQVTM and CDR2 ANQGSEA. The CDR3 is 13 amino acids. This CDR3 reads CSVDKAGQETQYF. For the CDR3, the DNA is TGCAGCGTTGACAAGGCAGGCCAAGAGACCCAGTACTTC.

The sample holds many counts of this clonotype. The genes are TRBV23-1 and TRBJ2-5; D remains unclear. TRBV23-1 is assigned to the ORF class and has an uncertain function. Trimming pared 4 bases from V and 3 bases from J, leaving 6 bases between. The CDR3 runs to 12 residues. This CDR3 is CASSLGEETQYF. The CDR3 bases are TGCGCCAGCAGTCTTGGGGAAGAGACCCAGTACTTC.

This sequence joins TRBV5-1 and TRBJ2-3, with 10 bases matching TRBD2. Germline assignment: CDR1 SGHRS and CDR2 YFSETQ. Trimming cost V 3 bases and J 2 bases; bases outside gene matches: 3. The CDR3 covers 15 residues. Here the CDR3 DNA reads TGCGCCAGCAGCTCGCTAGCGGGGGACACAGATACGCAGTATTTT. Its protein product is CASSSLAGDTDTQYF. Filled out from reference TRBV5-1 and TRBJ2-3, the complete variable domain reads KAGVTQTPRYLIKTRGQQVTLSCSPISGHRSVSWYQQTPGQGLQFLFEYFSETQRNKGNFPGRFSGRQFSNSRSEMNVSTLELGDSALYLCASSSLAGDTDTQYFGPGTRLTVL.

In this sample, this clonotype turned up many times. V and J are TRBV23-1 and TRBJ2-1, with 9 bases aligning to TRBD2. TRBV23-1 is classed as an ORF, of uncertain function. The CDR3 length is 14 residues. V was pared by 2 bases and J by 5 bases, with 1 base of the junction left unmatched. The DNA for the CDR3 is TGCGCCAGCAGTCAAGGGACTAGCAACAATGAGCAGTTCTTC. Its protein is CASSQGTSNNEQFF.

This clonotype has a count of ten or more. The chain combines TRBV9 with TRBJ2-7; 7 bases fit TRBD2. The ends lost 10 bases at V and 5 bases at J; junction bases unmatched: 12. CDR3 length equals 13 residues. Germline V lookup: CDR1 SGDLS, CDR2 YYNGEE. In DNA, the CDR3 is TGTGCCTCTTCGGCGGGAGTTCAGAACGAGCAGTACTTC. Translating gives CASSAGVQNEQYF.

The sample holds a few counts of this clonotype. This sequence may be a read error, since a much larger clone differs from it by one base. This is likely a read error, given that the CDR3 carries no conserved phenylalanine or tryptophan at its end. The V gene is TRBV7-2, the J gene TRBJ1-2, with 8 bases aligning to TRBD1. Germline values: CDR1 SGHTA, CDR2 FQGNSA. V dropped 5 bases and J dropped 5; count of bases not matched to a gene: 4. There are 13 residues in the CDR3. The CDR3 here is CASSPGQAYGYTL. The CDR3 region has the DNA TGTGCCAGCAGCCCGGGACAGGCTTATGGCTACACCCTC.

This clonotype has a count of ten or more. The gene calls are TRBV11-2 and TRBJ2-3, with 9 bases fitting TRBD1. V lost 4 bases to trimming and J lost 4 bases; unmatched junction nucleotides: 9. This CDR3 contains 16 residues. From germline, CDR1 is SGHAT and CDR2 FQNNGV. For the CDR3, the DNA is TGTGCCAGCAGCTCGTGGACAGGGGCTTCATCAGATACGCAGTATTTT. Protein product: CASSSWTGASSDTQYF.

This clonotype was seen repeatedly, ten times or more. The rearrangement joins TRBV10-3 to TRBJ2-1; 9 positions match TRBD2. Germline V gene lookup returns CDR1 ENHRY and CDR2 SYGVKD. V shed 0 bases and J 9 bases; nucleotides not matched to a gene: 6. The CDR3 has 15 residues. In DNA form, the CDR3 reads TGTGCCATCAGTGAGTCCGCGGGGGGGAAAGGTGAGCAGTTCTTC. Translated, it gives CAISESAGGKGEQFF.

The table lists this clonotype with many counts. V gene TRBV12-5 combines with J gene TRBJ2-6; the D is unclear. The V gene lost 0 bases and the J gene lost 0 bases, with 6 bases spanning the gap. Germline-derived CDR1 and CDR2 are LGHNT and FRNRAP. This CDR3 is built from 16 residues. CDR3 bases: TGTGCTAGTGGTTTGGTAGTAGGCTCTGGGGCCAACGTCCTGACTTTC. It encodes CASGLVVGSGANVLTF. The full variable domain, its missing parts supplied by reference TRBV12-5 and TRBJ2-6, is DARVTQTPRHKVTEMGQEVTMRCQPILGHNTVFWYRQTMMQGLELLAYFRNRAPLDDSGMPKDRFSAEMPDATLATLKIQPSEPRDSAVYFCASGLVVGSGANVLTFGAGSRLTVL.

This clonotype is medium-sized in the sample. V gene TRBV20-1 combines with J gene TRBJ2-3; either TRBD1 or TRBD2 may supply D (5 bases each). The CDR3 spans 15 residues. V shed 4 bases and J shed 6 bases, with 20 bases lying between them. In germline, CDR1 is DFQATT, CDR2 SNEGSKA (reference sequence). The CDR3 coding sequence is TGCAGTGCTAAGCCGCCTGGACACGGGGCGGATACGCAGTATTTT. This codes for CSAKPPGHGADTQYF.

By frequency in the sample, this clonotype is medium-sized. The CDR3 reads CASSLGQTNSPLHF. The CDR3 nucleotides are TGTGCCAGTAGTCTGGGGCAGACCAATTCACCCCTCCACTTT. V usage is TRBV19 and J usage is TRBJ1-6; a weak D match, TRBD1 (5 bases). V was trimmed by 5 bases and J by 7 bases, leaving 12 bases between them. The CDR3 totals 14 residues. Germline CDR1 is LNHDA and CDR2 is SQIVND (reference sequence).

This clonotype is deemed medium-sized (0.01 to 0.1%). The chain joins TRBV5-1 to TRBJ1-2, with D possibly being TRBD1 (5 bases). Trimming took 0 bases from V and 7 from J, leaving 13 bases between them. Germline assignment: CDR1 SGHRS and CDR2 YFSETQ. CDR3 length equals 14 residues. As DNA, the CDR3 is TGCGCCAGCAGCTTGGGGGGCAGGTTTGGTGGCTACACCTTC. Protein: CASSLGGRFGGYTF.